These 29 T cell receptor beta chains originate from one sample sequenced in a study of blood T cell repertoires in COVID-19. Libraries were prepared by immunoSEQ multiplex PCR; TCRdb keeps only in-frame clonotypes and omits some of them. The profile shows some 200,000 clones, approximately 81% of them singletons. Sequenced material: PBMCs or T cells enriched from blood (not recorded which). These receptors all stem from a woman aged 45 to 65 with acute COVID-19.

CDR3 sequence (DNA): TGCGCCAGCAGCAGACCGGGACTCTTATGGAATGAAAAACTGTTTTTT. It is translated as CASSRPGLLWNEKLFF. The chain combines TRBV5-1 with TRBJ1-4; maybe TRBD1 (5 bases). The CDR3 has 16 residues. Trimming shortened V by 4 bases and J by 5 bases, and 18 bases separated the two germline ends. Germline lookup yields CDR1 SGHRS and CDR2 YFSETQ.

The V call is TRBV3-1 (or the pseudogene TRBV3-2), the J call TRBJ1-2, with D possibly matching TRBD1 (6 bases). Germline assignment: CDR1 LGHDT and CDR2 YNNKEL (reference sequence). V dropped 4 bases and J dropped 7 bases, with 10 bases sitting between them. The CDR3 extends over 12 amino acids. The chain's CDR3 is CASSPWTAGYTF. CDR3 sequence (DNA): TGTGCCAGCAGCCCCTGGACAGCTGGCTACACCTTC.

This chain joins TRBV19 and TRBJ1-2; tentative D call: TRBD1 (6 bases). Per germline, CDR1 LNHDA and CDR2 SQIVND (reference sequence). V dropped 5 bases and J dropped 4 bases, with 17 bases sitting between them. This CDR3 contains 15 residues. Written as DNA, the CDR3 is TGTGCCAGTAGTGTTGACAGGATTTGGTTCTATGGCTACACCTTC. As protein: CASSVDRIWFYGYTF.

The chain has TRBV2 and TRBJ2-7, with D hard to call. Germline-derived CDR1 and CDR2 are SNHLY and FYNNEI. This CDR3 is 11 amino acids long. The V and J ends lost 7 bases and 6 bases respectively, with 10 bases between them. CDR3 nucleotides: TGTGCCAGCACTCGGAGAACCGAGCAGTACTTC. It is translated as CASTRRTEQYF.

The rearrangement uses TRBV4-2 and TRBJ2-7; D not resolved. The germline V gene has CDR1 LGHNA and CDR2 YNFKEQ. With 0 bases removed from V and 0 bases from J, the gap between germline ends came to 9 bases. CDR3 length: 15 amino acids. The CDR3 sequence is CASSQDRQNSYEQYF. The CDR3 coding sequence is TGTGCCAGCAGCCAAGACCGCCAGAACTCCTACGAGCAGTACTTC.

V is TRBV6-6 and J is TRBJ1-6, with TRBD1 matching over 7 bases. The V and J ends lost 5 bases and 6 bases, in that order; junction bases with no gene match: 10. The CDR3 spans 16 residues. The germline V gene has CDR1 MNHNY and CDR2 SVGAGI (reference sequence). The CDR3 protein is CASSTLRTGFNSPLHF. DNA for the CDR3: TGTGCCAGCAGTACACTTCGGACAGGTTTTAATTCACCCCTCCACTTT.

This chain uses TRBV19 with TRBJ1-5; TRBD1 matches 7 bases. The germline gives CDR1 LNHDA, CDR2 SQIVND (reference sequence). Trimming at V came to 4 bases and at J to 5 bases, leaving 5 bases not matched to a gene. This CDR3 contains 14 residues. In DNA, the CDR3 is TGTGCCAGTAGTAAAACAGGGGAATATCAGCCCCAGCATTTT. Translated, it gives CASSKTGEYQPQHF. Looking up the rest from reference TRBV19 and TRBJ1-5 gives the full variable domain: DGGITQSPKYLFRKEGQNVTLSCEQNLNHDAMYWYRQDPGQGLRLIYYSQIVNDFQKGDIAEGYSVSREKKESFPLTVTSAQKNPTAFYLCASSKTGEYQPQHFGDGTRLSIL.

This clone was observed a single time. The chain joins TRBV4-3 to TRBJ2-3, with D possibly TRBD2 on 6 matching bases. The V and J ends lost 0 bases and 4 bases respectively, with 11 bases between them. The CDR3 loop spans 15 amino acids. Germline V gene lookup returns CDR1 LGHNA and CDR2 YSLEER. CDR3 coding DNA: TGCGCCAGCAGCCAAGATCGGGCGGGGTCAGATACGCAGTATTTT. Translation: CASSQDRAGSDTQYF.

The chain couples TRBV4-1 to TRBJ1-1, with unresolved D. The CDR3 sequence is 16 residues long. CDR1 is MGHRA and CDR2 is YSYEKL in the germline V gene. V was cut by 1 base and J by 0 bases, with 12 bases left in between. The CDR3 DNA reads as TGCGCCAGCAGCCAAGCCCCTAACTTTATGAACACTGAAGCTTTCTTT. Protein product: CASSQAPNFMNTEAFF.

CDR3 in DNA: TGCAGCGTTGACCCGAAGACAGGCGGACATAGCACAGATACGCAGTATTTT. Translation gives CSVDPKTGGHSTDTQYF. V gene TRBV29-1 combines with J gene TRBJ2-3; TRBD1 might be the D (6 bases). Trimming removed 3 bases at V and 0 bases at J, with 19 bases between. CDR3 length equals 17 residues. Germline CDR1 SQVTM, CDR2 ANQGSEA.

This clone was seen repeatedly, ten times or more. The rearrangement links TRBV9 to TRBJ2-1; 10 bases agree with TRBD2. Germline CDR1 and CDR2: SGDLS and YYNGEE. CDR3 length equals 16 residues. Germline trimming cut 1 base from V and 0 bases from J; bases unmatched to any gene: 1. The CDR3 region has the DNA TGTGCCAGCAGCGTACCTAGCGGGAGCTCCTACAATGAGCAGTTCTTC. This encodes CASSVPSGSSYNEQFF.

The chain couples TRBV4-1 to TRBJ2-7, with 7 bases fitting TRBD1. The trim removed 4 bases at V and 7 bases at J, leaving 19 bases unmatched. This CDR3 contains 17 residues. The germline V gene has CDR1 MGHRA and CDR2 YSYEKL. The CDR3, as DNA: TGCGCCAGCAGCCCCAACCCGACAGGGTATGGTAGGGGGGAGCAGTACTTC. Encoded protein: CASSPNPTGYGRGEQYF.

The rearrangement links TRBV5-4 to TRBJ1-4; possibly TRBD1 for D (6 bases). The CDR3 runs to 14 residues. Trimming pared 1 base from V and 8 bases from J, leaving 12 bases between. Germline lookup yields CDR1 SGHNT and CDR2 YYREEE (reference sequence). Here the CDR3 DNA reads TGTGCCAGCAGCTTGTCCCCAGGGGAGGAAAAACTGTTTTTT. As protein: CASSLSPGEEKLFF.

The chain uses TRBV7-2 and TRBJ2-3; 13 bases line up with TRBD2. J gave up 7 bases and V 6 bases, and 7 bases lay outside the gene matches. CDR3 length equals 15 residues. Germline CDR1 reads SGHTA; CDR2 reads FQGNSA. The CDR3 DNA reads as TGTGCCAGCAGAGGTACTAGCGGGGGGGCAAATACGCAGTATTTT. Its translation is CASRGTSGGANTQYF.

The CDR3, as DNA: TGTGCCTGGAGGGAACAAACTACAGGGCCGGAGTACTTC. Protein sequence: CAWREQTTGPEYF. V and J are TRBV30 and TRBJ2-7; TRBD1 is a possible D gene (6 bases). CDR1 is GTSNPN, CDR2 SVGIG, per germline (reference sequence). V was trimmed by 3 bases and J by 11 bases, leaving 20 bases between them. The CDR3 is 13 amino acids.

The chain joins TRBV14 to TRBJ2-1; D might be TRBD2 (5 bases). There are 15 residues in the CDR3. Trimming cost V 0 bases and J 8 bases, with 14 bases left between them. Germline CDR1 is SGHDN and CDR2 is FVKESK. The chain's CDR3 is CASSQERALSHEQFF. CDR3 DNA: TGTGCCAGCAGCCAAGAGAGGGCCTTATCCCATGAGCAGTTCTTC.

The J gene is TRBJ2-7, the V gene TRBV28; 9 nucleotides line up with TRBD1. The germline CDR1 and CDR2 sequences are MDHEN and SYDVKM. CDR3 size: 15 residues. Trimming removed 1 base from V and 4 bases from J; junction bases left unmatched: 5. CDR3 amino acids: CASSLSGTGWYEQYF. The CDR3 bases are TGTGCCAGCAGTTTATCTGGGACAGGGTGGTACGAGCAGTACTTC.

The CDR3 loop reads CASAQGGNRVEAFF. The CDR3 nucleotides read TGTGCCAGCGCACAGGGGGGGAACAGGGTTGAAGCTTTCTTT. This sequence joins TRBV18 and TRBJ1-1; 8 positions match TRBD1. V dropped 8 bases and J dropped 7; count of bases not matched to a gene: 12. CDR1 and CDR2 (germline): KGHSH, LQKENI. This CDR3 region has 14 residues.

This chain connects TRBV3-1 (or the pseudogene TRBV3-2) to TRBJ2-3, with TRBD1 matching 8 bases. Germline V gene data show CDR1 as LGHDT and CDR2 as YNNKEL (reference sequence). J was trimmed by 4 bases and V by 4 bases; bases with no gene match: 13. This CDR3 comprises 17 residues. The DNA for the CDR3 is TGTGCCAGCAGCCTATATTCCCCGGGACAGGCGCCAGATACGCAGTATTTT. As protein: CASSLYSPGQAPDTQYF.

Notes on this clone: Additional DNA sequences in this sample encode the identical CDR3. V usage is TRBV3-1 (or the pseudogene TRBV3-2) and J usage is TRBJ2-3; maybe TRBD2 (6 bases). V lost 6 bases, J lost 3 bases, and 10 bases lay in between. CDR1 is LGHDT, CDR2 YNNKEL, per germline (reference sequence). CDR3 length equals 13 residues. The CDR3 loop reads CASRPRGTDTQYF. The CDR3 nucleotides are TGTGCCAGCAGACCCCGGGGGACAGATACGCAGTATTTT.

The V call is TRBV27, the J call TRBJ1-3, with 10 bases matching TRBD1. The CDR3 is 15 amino acids. V was pared by 6 bases and J by 1 base, with 3 bases of the junction left unmatched. Germline assignment: CDR1 MNHEY and CDR2 SMNVEV (reference sequence). The CDR3 loop is CASRRQGASGNTIYF. CDR3 sequence (DNA): TGTGCCAGCAGAAGACAGGGGGCGTCTGGAAACACCATATATTTT.

Only a few counts were recorded for this clone. The chain employs TRBV28 and TRBJ2-3; weak D call: TRBD2 (6 bases). The CDR3 totals 16 residues. Germline assignment: CDR1 MDHEN and CDR2 SYDVKM. Trimming shortened V by 2 bases and J by 0 bases, and 12 bases separated the two germline ends. The CDR3 region is CASSLAGSPSTDTQYF. The DNA for the CDR3 is TGTGCCAGCAGTTTAGCGGGAAGTCCTAGCACAGATACGCAGTATTTT.

This chain uses TRBV19 with TRBJ2-7, with a weak D call TRBD2 (7 bases). V shed 3 bases and J shed 2 bases, with 20 bases lying between them. The CDR3 extends over 17 amino acids. CDR1 and CDR2 from the germline V gene are LNHDA and SQIVND (reference sequence). CDR3 nucleotide sequence: TGTGCCAGTAGTATCCTGGCGGGGGCGGGGAGGGCCTACGAGCAGTACTTC. Translating gives CASSILAGAGRAYEQYF.

V usage is TRBV11-2 and J usage is TRBJ2-7; 9 positions agree with TRBD2. The germline V gene has CDR1 SGHAT and CDR2 FQNNGV. Trimming took 3 bases from V and 3 from J; bases not matched to a gene: 3. This CDR3 comprises 14 residues. CDR3 sequence reads: CASSFLTSGYEQYF. Written as DNA, the CDR3 is TGTGCCAGCAGCTTCCTGACTAGCGGCTACGAGCAGTACTTC.

V is TRBV7-2 and J is TRBJ2-1, with 14 bases that match TRBD2. The ends lost 4 bases at V and 7 bases at J; junction bases unmatched: 6. Germline V CDR1 and CDR2: SGHTA, FQGNSA. The CDR3 extends over 16 amino acids. Here the CDR3 DNA reads TGTGCCAGCAGCTCGCAGGGGACTAGCGGGAGTAATGAGCAGTTCTTC. Protein sequence: CASSSQGTSGSNEQFF.

Only one count was recorded for this clone. CDR3 region: CASSPNTGSGQPQHF. CDR3 nucleotide sequence: TGTGCCAGCTCACCAAATACAGGGTCGGGTCAGCCCCAGCATTTT. This chain joins TRBV18 and TRBJ1-5; D possibly corresponds to TRBD1 (6 bases). Germline lookup yields CDR1 KGHSH and CDR2 LQKENI. V gave up 2 bases and J gave up 6 bases, with 14 bases separating them. The CDR3 runs to 15 residues.

The chain links TRBV3-1 (or the pseudogene TRBV3-2) to TRBJ1-4; TRBD1 might be the D (5 bases). Germline CDR1 and CDR2: LGHDT and YNNKEL (reference sequence). Trimming left V 10 bases short and J 7 bases short, with 13 bases between. The CDR3 is 12 amino acids. The DNA for the CDR3 is TGTGCCACCCGTGGGGGAGGTGAAAAACTGTTTTTT. Amino acid sequence: CATRGGGEKLFF.

The genes are TRBV7-2 and TRBJ1-1; D is undetermined. Per germline, CDR1 SGHTA and CDR2 FQGNSA. This CDR3 is built from 15 residues. The V gene lost 1 base and the J gene lost 5 bases, with 14 bases spanning the gap. The CDR3 coding sequence is TGTGCCAGCAGCTTAGAGGCCCGGGTGGGTACTGAAGCTTTCTTT. The encoded protein is CASSLEARVGTEAFF.

The genes are TRBV5-6 and TRBJ1-2, with D possibly TRBD1 on 6 matching bases. V lost 0 bases and J lost 7, with 19 bases in between. The CDR3 spans 16 residues. Germline CDR1 is SGHDT and CDR2 is YYEEEE. CDR3 DNA: TGTGCCAGCAGCTTGGAAATCCTGAGGGGGTTACGTGGCTACACCTTC. Translation gives CASSLEILRGLRGYTF.